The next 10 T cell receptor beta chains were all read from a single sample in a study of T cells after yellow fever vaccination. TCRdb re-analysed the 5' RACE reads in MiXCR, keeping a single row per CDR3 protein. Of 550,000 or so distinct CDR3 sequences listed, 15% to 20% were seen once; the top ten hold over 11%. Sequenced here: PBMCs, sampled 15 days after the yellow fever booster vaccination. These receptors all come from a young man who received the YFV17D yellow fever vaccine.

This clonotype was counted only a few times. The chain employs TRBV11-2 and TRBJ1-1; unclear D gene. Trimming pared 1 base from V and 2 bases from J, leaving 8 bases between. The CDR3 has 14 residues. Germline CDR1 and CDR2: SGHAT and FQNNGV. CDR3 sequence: CASSLAKGNTEAFF. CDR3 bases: TGTGCCAGCAGCTTAGCGAAGGGAAACACTGAAGCTTTCTTT.

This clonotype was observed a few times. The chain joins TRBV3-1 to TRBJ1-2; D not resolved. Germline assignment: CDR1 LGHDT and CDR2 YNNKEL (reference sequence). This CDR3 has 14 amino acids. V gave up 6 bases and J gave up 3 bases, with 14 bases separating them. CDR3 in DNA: TGTGCCAGCAGTACATACAGTTCCTACTATGGCTACACCTTC. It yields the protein CASSTYSSYYGYTF.

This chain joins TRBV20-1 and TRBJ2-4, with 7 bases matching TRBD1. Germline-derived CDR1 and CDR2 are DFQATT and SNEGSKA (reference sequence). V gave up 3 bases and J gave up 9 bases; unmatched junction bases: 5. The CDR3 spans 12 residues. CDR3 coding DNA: TGCAGTGCTAGGGACAGGCCTGGCATTCAGTACTTC. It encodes CSARDRPGIQYF.

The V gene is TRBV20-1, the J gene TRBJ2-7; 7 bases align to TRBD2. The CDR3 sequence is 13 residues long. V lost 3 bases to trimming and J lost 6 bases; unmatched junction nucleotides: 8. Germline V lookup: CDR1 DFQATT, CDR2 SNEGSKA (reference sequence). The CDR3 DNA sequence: TGCAGTGCTAGGCGTCTAGCGGTGGGCGAGCAGTACTTC. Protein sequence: CSARRLAVGEQYF.

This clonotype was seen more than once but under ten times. The chain's CDR3 is CASSQEQEAGGPPQETQYF. The CDR3 region has the DNA TGTGCCAGCAGCCAAGAGCAAGAAGCGGGAGGGCCCCCTCAAGAGACCCAGTACTTC. The chain combines TRBV3-1 with TRBJ2-5; 10 bases line up with TRBD2. The V and J ends lost 0 bases and 2 bases, in that order; junction bases with no gene match: 12. In germline, CDR1 is LGHDT, CDR2 YNNKEL (reference sequence). This CDR3 has 19 amino acids.

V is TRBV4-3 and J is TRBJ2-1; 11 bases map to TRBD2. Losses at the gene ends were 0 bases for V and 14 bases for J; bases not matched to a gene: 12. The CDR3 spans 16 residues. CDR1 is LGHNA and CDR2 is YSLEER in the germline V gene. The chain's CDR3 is CASSQDRGLAVPLEFF. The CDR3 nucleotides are TGCGCCAGCAGCCAAGATCGGGGACTAGCGGTCCCTCTGGAGTTCTTC.

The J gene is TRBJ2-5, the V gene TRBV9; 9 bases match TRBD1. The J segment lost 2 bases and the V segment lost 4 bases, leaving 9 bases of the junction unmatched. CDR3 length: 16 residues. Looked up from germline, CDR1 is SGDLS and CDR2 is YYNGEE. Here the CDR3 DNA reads TGTGCCAGCAGCCCGGGGACAGGGTTGGCGCAAGAGACCCAGTACTTC. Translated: CASSPGTGLAQETQYF. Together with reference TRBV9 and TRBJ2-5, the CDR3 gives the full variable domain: DSGVTQTPKHLITATGQRVTLRCSPRSGDLSVYWYQQSLDQGLQFLIQYYNGEERAKGNILERFSAQQFPDLHSELNLSSLELGDSALYFCASSPGTGLAQETQYFGPGTRLLVL.

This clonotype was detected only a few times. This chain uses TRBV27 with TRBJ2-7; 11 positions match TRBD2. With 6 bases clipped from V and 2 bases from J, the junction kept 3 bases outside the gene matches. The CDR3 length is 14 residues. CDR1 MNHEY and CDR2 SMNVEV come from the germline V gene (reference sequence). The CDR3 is CASRTGLAAYEQYF. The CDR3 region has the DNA TGTGCCAGCAGGACGGGACTAGCGGCCTACGAGCAGTACTTC.

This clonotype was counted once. CDR3 loop: CASGFQLAVAGRQFF. In nucleotides, the CDR3 is TGTGCTAGTGGTTTCCAACTAGCGGTAGCCGGTAGGCAGTTCTTC. This rearrangement joins TRBV12-5 to TRBJ2-1; 8 bases map to TRBD2. The V gene end was trimmed by 3 bases and the J gene end by 12 bases; junction bases not matched to a gene: 13. This CDR3 comprises 15 residues. The germline gives CDR1 LGHNT, CDR2 FRNRAP.

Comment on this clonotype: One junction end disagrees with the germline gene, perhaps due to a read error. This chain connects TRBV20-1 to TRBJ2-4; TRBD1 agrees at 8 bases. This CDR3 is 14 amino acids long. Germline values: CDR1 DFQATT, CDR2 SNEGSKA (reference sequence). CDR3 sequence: CSARDGGQAGTLHF. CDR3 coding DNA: TGCAGTGCTAGAGATGGGGGACAGGCGGGGACATTGCACTTC.